This TCR beta chain was found in a study of long-term antiretroviral therapy in people with HIV. On this clone: What it binds is not known.

General study results and limits: ART preceded a rise in diversity that nonetheless stayed lower than in transplant donor controls.

The CDR3 totals 16 residues. CDR1 is SGHRS, CDR2 YFSETQ, per germline. V was pared by 1 base and J by 3 bases, with 7 bases of the junction left unmatched. Post-ART PBMC samples numbered at least two per donor, and pre-ART ones at least one. Survey-level immunoSEQ v3.0 assays were run. Profiling relied on immunoSEQ multiplex PCR, and the TCRdb table lists in-frame clones only, not all of them. Of tens of thousands of clones listed, under 90% were seen once; the top ten hold approximately 9.2%. This sequence joins TRBV5-1 and TRBJ2-7, with 10 nucleotides matching TRBD2. The sequencing here drew on unsorted PBMCs, taken about 5 years after starting antiretroviral therapy. The sequence was collected from a man aged 35 to 55 with HIV. For the CDR3, the DNA is TGCGCCAGCAGCTTGTCTTCGGCTAGCGGGGGCTACGAGCAGTACTTC. It codes for CASSLSSASGGYEQYF.